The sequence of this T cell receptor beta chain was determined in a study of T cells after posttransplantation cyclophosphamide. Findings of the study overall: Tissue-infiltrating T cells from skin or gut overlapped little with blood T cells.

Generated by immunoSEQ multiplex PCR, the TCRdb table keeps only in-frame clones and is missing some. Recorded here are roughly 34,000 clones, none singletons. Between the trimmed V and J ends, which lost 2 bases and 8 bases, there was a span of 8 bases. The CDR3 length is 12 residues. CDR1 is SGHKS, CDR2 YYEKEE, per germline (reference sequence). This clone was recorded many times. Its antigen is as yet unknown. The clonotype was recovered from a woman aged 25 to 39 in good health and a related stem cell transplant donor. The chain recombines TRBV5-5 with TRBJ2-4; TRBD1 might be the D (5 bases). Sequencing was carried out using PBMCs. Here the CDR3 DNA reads TGTGCCAGCAGCTTCGACAGCGACATTCAGTACTTC. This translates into CASSFDSDIQYF.